This is a list of T cell receptor beta chains from one sample in a study of cytomegalovirus exposure and HLA in healthy donors. Repertoires were generated with immunoSEQ multiplex PCR, while TCRdb's copy carries only in-frame clones and drops some. The data hold 250,000 to 350,000 clones, with just over 85% observed a single time. Sequences were obtained from PBMCs. Receptors were obtained from a man aged 35-49 years in good health and CMV-seropositive. Each CDR3 is given without its conserved first and last residue.

v_call	j_call	cdr3_length	cdr3_aa
TRBV28	TRBJ1-1	13	ASKGAGILNTEAF
TRBV7-8	TRBJ2-3	15	ASSLALTSGFTDTQY
TRBV9	TRBJ1-1	14	ASSVGAGVMNTEAF
TRBV7-6	TRBJ2-1	15	ASSLMGLADSYNEQF
TRBV18	TRBJ2-1	12	ASSPGRSYNEQF
TRBV7-2	TRBJ1-3	12	ASSKTGPGNTIY
TRBV10-2	TRBJ1-5	11	ASSRGSNQPQH
TRBV13	TRBJ2-1	16	ASSPGLAGGASYNEQF
TRBV19	TRBJ2-1	14	ASTMGLAGGMHEQF
TRBV5-1	TRBJ2-7	14	ASSLVSGRREDEQY
TRBV27	TRBJ2-5	12	ASSLRASGETQY
TRBV6-1	TRBJ2-1	13	ASSLLAGGRNEQF
TRBV6-4	TRBJ1-5	11	ASSLDRNQPQH
TRBV28	TRBJ2-4	12	ASSPTSGRYIQY
TRBV27	TRBJ2-7	12	ASSFSGTGYEQY
TRBV27	TRBJ2-7	10	ASSPGTYEQY
TRBV27	TRBJ2-7	15	ASTTLGVSGRIYEQY
TRBV28	TRBJ1-2	13	ASFQAGQGRNGYT
TRBV5-1	TRBJ2-2	15	ASSLDVGQVGTGELF
TRBV27	TRBJ2-2	13	ASSLQTPNTGELF
TRBV15	TRBJ1-2	14	ATSRGPRTARDGYT
TRBV6-6	TRBJ2-3	11	ASSSPSTDTQY
TRBV2	TRBJ2-2	12	AREGSTNTGELF
TRBV28	TRBJ1-5	13	ASFGGGVGNQPQH
TRBV18	TRBJ2-3	14	ASSPLLGSSADTQY
TRBV10-3	TRBJ1-1	13	AIRRSGEVNTEAF
TRBV13	TRBJ1-1	12	ASSTPTGNTEAF
TRBV6-1	TRBJ1-5	10	ASSPSNQPQH
TRBV29-1	TRBJ1-1	10	SVDTGFTEAF
TRBV29-1	TRBJ1-2	10	SVEDRGFGYT
TRBV5-1	TRBJ2-5	12	ASSSSGSQETQY
TRBV4-1	TRBJ1-1	13	ASSLGTGQNTEAF
TRBV4-1	TRBJ1-2	12	ASSQVPVNYGYT
TRBV10-3	TRBJ1-2	14	AISEPGHDANYGYT
TRBV7-9	TRBJ2-7	13	ASSLLVGRVDEQY
TRBV18	TRBJ1-2	11	ASSTGQGSGYT
TRBV29-1	TRBJ1-4	14	SVEWRTGTANEKLF